The clone carrying this T cell receptor (beta chain) has only a few counts. No antigen is known for it. These data are taken from a study of beta chain features in type 1 diabetes. At the level of the study: Age and gender were similar between patients and healthy donors, as were cell yields.

What was sequenced were expressed TCRB transcripts, since all of the isolated RNA had been reverse transcribed. The assay was immunoSEQ multiplex PCR, and TCRdb's table has in-frame clones only and misses some. The sample holds about 140,000 clones; roughly an eighth are singletons and the top ten take about 1.3%. Study conclusions and caveats: Among all four CD4+ subsets, Type 1 diabetes patients had TCRB CDR3s that were moderately but significantly shorter.

Germline V gives CDR1 SGHRS, CDR2 YFSETQ. This CDR3 contains 14 residues. Trimming cost V 4 bases and J 7 bases, with 15 bases left between them. V and J are TRBV5-1 and TRBJ2-1, with D possibly being TRBD1 (5 bases). The material sequenced was central memory CD4+ T cells from blood. The TCR sequence derives from a man between 18 and 35 years old with type 1 diabetes. In nucleotides, the CDR3 is TGCGCCAGCAGCCTGGCCCCTCCAGGGAATGAGCAGTTCTTC. The encoded protein is CASSLAPPGNEQFF. Together with reference TRBV5-1 and TRBJ2-1, the CDR3 gives the full variable domain: KAGVTQTPRYLIKTRGQQVTLSCSPISGHRSVSWYQQTPGQGLQFLFEYFSETQRNKGNFPGRFSGRQFSNSRSEMNVSTLELGDSALYLCASSLAPPGNEQFFGPGTRLTVL.